The next 8 T cell receptor beta chains were all read from a single sample in a study of spatial heterogeneity in lung cancer. Findings and limits, study-wide: The study found that expanded intratumoral alpha and beta TCR counts tracked tumor mutation counts.

TCRdb recomputed calls from the 5' RACE reads with MiXCR, one row per CDR3 protein. Of around 95,000 distinct CDR3 sequences in the sample, nearly 4.5% were seen once. The antigens these receptors bind are not known. The time point: sample taken at primary tumor resection. This material consisted of lung tumor tissue, taken at surgery. The receptors derive from a male donor with early-stage non-small cell lung cancer.

This clonotype showed up many times. The V and J genes are TRBV12-3 or TRBV12-4 and TRBJ2-1; D unclear. The CDR3 sequence is 12 residues long. Deletions cut 5 bases from V and 4 bases from J, with 6 bases between. Here the CDR3 reads CASSQTYNEQFF. CDR3 sequence (DNA): TGTGCCAGCAGTCAAACTTACAATGAGCAGTTCTTC.

This clonotype was seen repeatedly, ten times or more. V and J are TRBV5-1 and TRBJ2-7; 7 positions match TRBD1. Germline V gives CDR1 SGHRS, CDR2 YFSETQ. The CDR3 is 17 amino acids. J gave up 2 bases and V 3 bases, and 14 bases lay outside the gene matches. CDR3 amino acids: CASSSKINRDRTYEQYF. The CDR3 coding sequence is TGCGCCAGCAGCTCCAAGATTAACCGGGACAGAACCTACGAGCAGTACTTC.

This clonotype has at least ten counts. The chain links TRBV6-2 or TRBV6-3 to TRBJ2-3, with TRBD2 identical over 11 bases. The CDR3 sequence is 18 residues long. From germline, CDR1 is MNHEY and CDR2 SVGEGT. J gave up 6 bases and V 2 bases, and 13 bases lay outside the gene matches. In DNA form, the CDR3 reads TGTGCCAGCAGTTACGGTAGCGGGAGGGCGGTCGACGGTGATACGCAGTATTTT. Translation gives CASSYGSGRAVDGDTQYF.

This clonotype was seen many times. The V gene is TRBV28, the J gene TRBJ2-7; D call uncertain. Germline lookup yields CDR1 MDHEN and CDR2 SYDVKM. Trimming took 6 bases from V and 3 from J, leaving 9 bases between them. CDR3 length: 12 residues. Here the CDR3 DNA reads TGTGCCAGCAGGCCTAACTTCTACGAGCAGTACTTC. The encoded protein is CASRPNFYEQYF.

This clonotype was counted ten times or more. The chain recombines TRBV3-1 with TRBJ2-2, with TRBD1 matching 9 bases. Germline CDR1 and CDR2: LGHDT and YNNKEL (reference sequence). The CDR3 contains 15 residues. V dropped 2 bases and J dropped 5; count of bases not matched to a gene: 3. Written as DNA, the CDR3 is TGTGCCAGCAGCCAATCGGACAGGGGAACCGGGGAGCTGTTTTTT. It codes for CASSQSDRGTGELFF.

This clonotype was detected ten times or more. The chain employs TRBV3-1 and TRBJ2-1; no definite D call. CDR1 is LGHDT and CDR2 is YNNKEL in the germline V gene (reference sequence). V was pared by 5 bases and J by 0 bases, with 5 bases between. There are 13 residues in the CDR3. DNA of the CDR3: TGTGCCAGCAGCACATACTCCTACAATGAGCAGTTCTTC. This translates into CASSTYSYNEQFF.

This clonotype was observed at least ten times. This chain connects TRBV7-6 to TRBJ1-1; tentative D call: TRBD1 (5 bases). Trimming took 1 base from V and 0 from J, leaving 9 bases between them. The CDR3 spans 15 residues. Per the germline V gene, CDR1 is SGHVS and CDR2 is FNYEAQ. The CDR3 loop is CASSLEGPMNTEAFF. Here the CDR3 DNA reads TGTGCCAGCAGCTTAGAGGGACCCATGAACACTGAAGCTTTCTTT.

This clonotype has ten or more counts. The chain carries TRBV24-1 and TRBJ2-1; D uncertain. The CDR3 spans 13 residues. CDR1 and CDR2 (germline): KGHDR, SFDVKD. Trimming took off 7 bases at V and 0 bases at J, with 6 bases between the two ends. The CDR3 region is CATSPGSYNEQFF. CDR3 nucleotides: TGTGCCACCAGCCCGGGCTCCTACAATGAGCAGTTCTTC.